The 22 T cell receptor beta chains below were found in one sample sequenced in a study of CD8+ T cells in alopecia areata (dated by TCRdb to between 2017 and 2018). Library generation was performed with the immunoSEQ multiplex PCR assay. RNA was extracted from all samples and reverse transcribed into cDNA, which served as template for TCR sequencing. The table comes from immuneACCESS by way of TCRdb, which keeps in-frame sequences with V and J called. Part of the clones is missing from these tables; in studies checked, under half for an unresolved V gene and the rest for unknown reasons. For this sample the table gives about 130,000 clones, of which roughly 50% were detected only once. The ten top clones hold approximately 15% of the sample. The time point label corresponds to: 4 weeks on oral tofacitinib. Interpreted using the paper, the treatment or condition label stands for: oral pan-JAK inhibitor, 5-10 mg twice daily.

Sequenced material: CD8+ T cells sorted from blood, taken at week 4, from a patient treated with tofacitinib. Receptors originate from a human donor with alopecia areata.

The chain is built from TRBV7-9 and TRBJ1-1; D remains ambiguous. Germline assignment: CDR1 SEHNR and CDR2 FQNEAQ (reference sequence). With 3 bases removed from V and 7 bases from J, the gap between germline ends came to 12 bases. The length of the CDR3 is 13 residues. The CDR3 region has the DNA TGTGCCAGCAGCTTTCCCAGCCCGGGTGAAGCTTTCTTT. Translating gives CASSFPSPGEAFF.

The rearrangement uses TRBV29-1 and TRBJ2-7; D is undetermined. The CDR3 extends over 12 amino acids. V lost 3 bases to trimming and J lost 1 base, with 7 bases between them. Germline-derived CDR1 and CDR2 are SQVTM and ANQGSEA. The CDR3 nucleotides read TGCAGCGTTGATTTTGGTTCCTACGAGCAGTACTTC. Translated: CSVDFGSYEQYF.

The J gene is TRBJ2-5, the V gene TRBV13; D is unclear. CDR1 is PRHDT, CDR2 FYEKMQ, per germline (reference sequence). V was shortened by 4 bases and J by 1 base, with 4 bases between the two germline ends. This CDR3 contains 12 residues. Here the CDR3 DNA reads TGTGCCAGCAGCTACCTCCAAGAGACCCAGTACTTC. Translating gives CASSYLQETQYF.

This chain's CDR3 is CSVTLTSGYNEQFF. The CDR3 coding sequence is TGCAGCGTTACCTTGACTAGCGGTTACAATGAGCAGTTCTTC. The V gene is TRBV29-1, the J gene TRBJ2-1; 9 nucleotides match TRBD2. V shed 5 bases and J 4 bases; nucleotides not matched to a gene: 6. In germline, CDR1 is SQVTM, CDR2 ANQGSEA. The CDR3 length is 14 residues.

This sequence joins TRBV11-2 and TRBJ2-5, with D perhaps TRBD1 (6 bases). The CDR3 consists of 15 residues. The germline CDR1 and CDR2 sequences are SGHAT and FQNNGV. V lost 4 bases and J 2 bases, leaving 14 bases between the germline ends. As DNA, the CDR3 is TGTGCCAGCAGCTCACTGGGGGACAATCAAGAGACCCAGTACTTC. This translates into CASSSLGDNQETQYF.

This clone occurred once. The rearrangement links TRBV30 to TRBJ1-1; TRBD1 is a possible D gene (5 bases). Germline V gives CDR1 GTSNPN, CDR2 SVGIG (reference sequence). Trimming left V 2 bases short and J 5 bases short, with 15 bases between. The CDR3 loop spans 14 amino acids. In DNA, the CDR3 is TGTGCCTGGAGTTACGGGGGGGGAGAAACTGAAGCTTTCTTT. Encoded protein: CAWSYGGGETEAFF.

This rearrangement joins TRBV5-8 to TRBJ1-6; D ambiguous. Per the germline V gene, CDR1 is SGHTS and CDR2 is YDEGEE. V lost 0 bases to trimming and J lost 3 bases, with 4 bases between them. The CDR3 spans 14 residues. The CDR3 spells CASSLDGYNSPLHF. In nucleotides, the CDR3 is TGTGCCAGCAGCTTGGACGGCTATAATTCACCCCTCCACTTT.

The table lists this clone with a few counts. This chain uses TRBV11-2 with TRBJ2-3; TRBD1 or TRBD2 may be the D gene (5 bases each). Germline V lookup: CDR1 SGHAT, CDR2 FQNNGV. The CDR3 contains 16 residues. V was trimmed by 1 base and J by 1 base, leaving 12 bases between them. The CDR3 nucleotides are TGTGCCAGCAGCTTAGGATTCCGGGGCGGCACAGATACGCAGTATTTT. Its translation is CASSLGFRGGTDTQYF. The full variable domain, its missing parts supplied by reference TRBV11-2 and TRBJ2-3, is EAGVAQSPRYKIIEKRQSVAFWCNPISGHATLYWYQQILGQGPKLLIQFQNNGVVDDSQLPKDRFSAERLKGVDSTLKIQPAKLEDSAVYLCASSLGFRGGTDTQYFGPGTRLTVL.

The J gene is TRBJ2-6, the V gene TRBV29-1; D is perhaps TRBD1 or TRBD2 (5 bases each). Germline assignment: CDR1 SQVTM and CDR2 ANQGSEA. The CDR3 totals 15 residues. V lost 7 bases, J lost 0 bases, and 13 bases lay in between. CDR3 residues: CSAQGDDSGANVLTF. CDR3 bases: TGCAGCGCCCAAGGGGACGACTCTGGGGCCAACGTCCTGACTTTC.

The chain recombines TRBV15 with TRBJ2-2; D gene ambiguous. Trimming took off 3 bases at V and 1 base at J, with 3 bases between the two ends. This CDR3 has 13 residues. Looked up from germline, CDR1 is LNHNV and CDR2 is YYDKDF (reference sequence). CDR3 DNA sequence: TGTGCCACCAGCAGTGAGAACACCGGGGAGCTGTTTTTT. Protein sequence: CATSSENTGELFF. Supplemented by reference TRBV15 and TRBJ2-2, the full variable domain reads DAMVIQNPRYQVTQFGKPVTLSCSQTLNHNVMYWYQQKSSQAPKLLFHYYDKDFNNEADTPDNFQSRRPNTSFCFLDIRSPGLGDTAMYLCATSSENTGELFFGEGSRLTVL.

The chain has TRBV4-1 and TRBJ2-7; weak D call: TRBD1 (6 bases). Germline V gene data show CDR1 as MGHRA and CDR2 as YSYEKL. The V gene lost 5 bases and the J gene lost 4 bases, with 18 bases spanning the gap. The CDR3 runs to 15 residues. The CDR3 DNA reads TGCGCCAGCAGCGAAGCCGGGACACCCGTTTACGAGCAGTACTTC. The encoded protein is CASSEAGTPVYEQYF.

The chain couples TRBV25-1 to TRBJ1-5; D gene unclear. Germline V gives CDR1 MGHDK, CDR2 SYGVNS. This CDR3 comprises 14 residues. V gave up 3 bases and J gave up 4 bases, with 10 bases separating them. CDR3 sequence (DNA): TGTGCCAGCAGTGAGTTTCCCATAAATCAGCCCCAGCATTTT. Its protein product is CASSEFPINQPQHF. Full variable domain (outside the CDR3, taken from reference TRBV25-1 and TRBJ1-5): EADIYQTPRYLVIGTGKKITLECSQTMGHDKMYWYQQDPGMELHLIHYSYGVNSTEKGDLSSESTVSRIRTEHFPLTLESARPSHTSQYLCASSEFPINQPQHFGDGTRLSIL.

The CDR3 DNA reads TGCAGCGTACTCCCCTCTACTAACTATGGCTACACCTTC. This encodes CSVLPSTNYGYTF. The J gene is TRBJ1-2, the V gene TRBV29-1; D not certain. Germline CDR1 and CDR2: SQVTM and ANQGSEA. The ends were cut back, 6 bases at V and 0 bases at J, with 11 bases in the middle. The CDR3 covers 13 residues.

The gene calls are TRBV6-6 and TRBJ1-1, with 7 bases lining up with TRBD1. The V gene end was trimmed by 7 bases and the J gene end by 0 bases; junction bases not matched to a gene: 2. Germline V gene sequence: CDR1 MNHNY, CDR2 SVGAGI (reference sequence). The CDR3 length is 13 residues. CDR3 sequence reads: CASIQGVNTEAFF. CDR3 bases: TGTGCCAGCATTCAGGGGGTGAACACTGAAGCTTTCTTT.

On this clone: One base away lies a much larger clone, so this may be a sequencing read error. The chain uses TRBV5-4 and TRBJ1-1, with D possibly being TRBD1 (6 bases). V lost 4 bases, J lost 1 base, and 8 bases lay in between. Germline V CDR1 and CDR2: SGHNT, YYREEE (reference sequence). There are 13 residues in the CDR3. CDR3 coding DNA: TGTGCCAGCAGCATAGGGGGGAACACTGAAGCTTTCTTT. This translates into CASSIGGNTEAFF.

In its sample, this clone was seen once. The rearrangement uses TRBV29-1 and TRBJ1-2, with a tentative D call TRBD1 (5 bases). Deletions cut 7 bases from V and 6 bases from J, with 18 bases between. Per germline, CDR1 SQVTM and CDR2 ANQGSEA. This CDR3 comprises 13 residues. The CDR3 coding sequence is TGCAGCGCCCGGGACCCTCAACAGGATGGCTACACCTTC. It encodes CSARDPQQDGYTF.

This chain joins TRBV5-1 and TRBJ2-7; 11 bases line up with TRBD2. The CDR3 has 15 amino acids. The J segment lost 7 bases and the V segment lost 5 bases, leaving 11 bases of the junction unmatched. Germline V gives CDR1 SGHRS, CDR2 YFSETQ. The CDR3 is CASRKTSGGRWEQYF. The CDR3 region has the DNA TGCGCCAGCAGGAAAACTAGCGGGGGCCGCTGGGAGCAGTACTTC. The full variable domain, in which reference TRBV5-1 and TRBJ2-7 provide the parts outside the CDR3, is KAGVTQTPRYLIKTRGQQVTLSCSPISGHRSVSWYQQTPGQGLQFLFEYFSETQRNKGNFPGRFSGRQFSNSRSEMNVSTLELGDSALYLCASRKTSGGRWEQYFGPGTRLTVT.

The chain joins TRBV4-1 to TRBJ2-6; no clear D. V lost 1 base, J lost 0 bases, and 4 bases lay in between. The V gene's germline CDR1 is MGHRA and CDR2 YSYEKL. CDR3 size: 15 residues. The CDR3 DNA reads as TGCGCCAGCAGCCAAGGGAGCTCTGGGGCCAACGTCCTGACTTTC. Translated, it gives CASSQGSSGANVLTF.

The chain couples TRBV27 to TRBJ2-7, with 7 bases aligning to TRBD1. The CDR3 spans 15 residues. In germline, CDR1 is MNHEY, CDR2 SMNVEV (reference sequence). J was trimmed by 3 bases and V by 3 bases; bases with no gene match: 8. DNA of the CDR3: TGTGCCAGCAGTTTCCGACAGGGTATTATCTACGAGCAGTACTTC. Encoded protein: CASSFRQGIIYEQYF.

The V call is TRBV27, the J call TRBJ2-2; D perhaps matches TRBD2 (5 bases). The germline V gene encodes CDR1 MNHEY and CDR2 SMNVEV (reference sequence). Trimming took 2 bases from V and 3 from J, leaving 10 bases between them. The CDR3 has 15 amino acids. In DNA form, the CDR3 reads TGTGCCAGCAGTTTAGTGTACGGGGACACCGGGGAGCTGTTTTTT. Protein: CASSLVYGDTGELFF.

This clone was detected only a few times. One end of the junction varies from germline; a read error may be responsible. The V call is TRBV5-6, the J call TRBJ2-1; D gene unclear. CDR1 SGHDT and CDR2 YYEEEE come from the germline V gene. This CDR3 has 14 residues. The CDR3 spells CASRLAHGIGEQFF. For the CDR3, the DNA is TGTGCCAGCAGATTGGCACACGGAATTGGTGAGCAGTTCTTC.

The rearrangement uses TRBV11-2 and TRBJ1-6; 7 positions match TRBD1. V gave up 5 bases and J gave up 7 bases; unmatched junction bases: 8. This CDR3 has 15 amino acids. CDR1 is SGHAT and CDR2 is FQNNGV in the germline V gene. CDR3 residues: CASSPNRGGNSPLHF. The CDR3 region has the DNA TGTGCCAGCAGCCCTAACAGGGGTGGAAATTCACCCCTCCACTTT.